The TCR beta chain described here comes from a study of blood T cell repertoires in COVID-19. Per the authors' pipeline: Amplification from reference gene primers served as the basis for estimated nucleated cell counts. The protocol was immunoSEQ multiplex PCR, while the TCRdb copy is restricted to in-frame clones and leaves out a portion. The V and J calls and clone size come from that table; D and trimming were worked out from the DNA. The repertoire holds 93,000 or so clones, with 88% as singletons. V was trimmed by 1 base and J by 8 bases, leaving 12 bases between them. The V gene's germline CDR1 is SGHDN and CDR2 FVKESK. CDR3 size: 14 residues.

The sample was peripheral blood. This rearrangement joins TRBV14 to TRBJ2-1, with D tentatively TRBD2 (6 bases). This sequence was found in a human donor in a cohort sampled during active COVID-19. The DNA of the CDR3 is TGTGCCAGCAGCCAAGCCCGCGGGGACGATGAGCAGTTCTTC. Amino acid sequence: CASSQARGDDEQFF.